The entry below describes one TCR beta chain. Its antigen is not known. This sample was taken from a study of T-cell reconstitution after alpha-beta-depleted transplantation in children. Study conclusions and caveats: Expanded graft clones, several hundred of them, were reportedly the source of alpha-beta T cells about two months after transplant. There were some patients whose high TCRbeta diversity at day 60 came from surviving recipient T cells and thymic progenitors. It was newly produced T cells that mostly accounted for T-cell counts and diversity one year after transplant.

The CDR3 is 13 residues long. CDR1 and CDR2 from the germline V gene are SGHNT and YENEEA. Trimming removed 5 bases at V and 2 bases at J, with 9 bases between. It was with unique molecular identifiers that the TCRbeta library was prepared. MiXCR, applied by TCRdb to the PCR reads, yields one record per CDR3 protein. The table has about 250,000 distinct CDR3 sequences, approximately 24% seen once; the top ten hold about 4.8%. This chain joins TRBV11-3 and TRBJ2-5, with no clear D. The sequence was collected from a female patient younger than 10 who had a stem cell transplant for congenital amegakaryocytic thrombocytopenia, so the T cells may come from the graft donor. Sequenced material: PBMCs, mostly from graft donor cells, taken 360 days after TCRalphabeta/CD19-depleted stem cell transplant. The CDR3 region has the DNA TGTGCCAGCAGCCTAGTACCGCAAGAGACCCAGTACTTC. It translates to CASSLVPQETQYF.